The following is a T cell receptor (beta chain) sequence with its context. Its antigen is not known. Germline loops: CDR1 MNHNS, CDR2 SASEGT. This CDR3 contains 15 residues. The authors ran a second PCR of roughly 6 to 12 cycles using a sample-barcoded 5' primer and a J-beta primer mix. TCRdb fed the 5' RACE reads into MiXCR, producing one record per CDR3 protein. The sample includes roughly 650,000 distinct CDR3 sequences, about 32% of them seen just once. This entry comes from a study of blood T cells in healthy people across ages. Overall study results and limits: With naive T cell percentage, TCR beta diversity showed a strong correlation.

The chain links TRBV6-1 to TRBJ2-5; 13 positions match TRBD2. The J call may be incorrect, as the DNA end agrees better with TRBJ2-7. Sequenced: blood. The sequence came from a woman over 75 in good health. The CDR3 nucleotides read TGTGCCAGCAGTGCGGGACTAGCGGGGTCCTACGAGCAGTACTTC. Its protein is CASSAGLAGSYEQYF.